The rows below give T cell receptor beta chains drawn from one sample of a study of cytomegalovirus exposure and HLA in healthy donors. Sequencing used immunoSEQ multiplex PCR; TCRdb keeps in-frame clones, though not all of them. The repertoire holds under 150,000 clones, around 79% seen once, with over 2.5% in the top ten. The material sequenced was PBMCs. The receptors were sampled from a man between 40 and 49 years old in good health and CMV-seropositive. Both conserved end residues are part of each CDR3. D genes are given only for firm matches. The listing skips clone size in some rows; elsewhere it reads once, few, many or a size class.

d_gene	v_gene	abundance	j_gene	CDR3nt	CDR3aa
TRBD1	TRBV6-5	few	TRBJ2-7	TGTGCCAGCAGTTACACGGGGGACAGGGGGCGGGAGCAGTACTTC	CASSYTGDRGREQYF
-	TRBV7-3	-	TRBJ2-2	TGTGCCAGCAGTCCACCCAGCGGGGAGCTGTTTTTT	CASSPPSGELFF
TRBD1	TRBV19	-	TRBJ2-4	TGTGCCAGTAGTACTCCAAAAGGACTGACAGGGGGCATTCAGTACTTC	CASSTPKGLTGGIQYF
-	TRBV27	-	TRBJ1-1	TGTGCCAGCAGTCGCAGGGAGAACACTGAAGCTTTCTTT	CASSRRENTEAFF
-	TRBV2	-	TRBJ2-2	TGTGCCAGCAGAACGGGAGCCTTCACCGGGGAGCTGTTTTTT	CASRTGAFTGELFF
TRBD2	TRBV6-5	-	TRBJ2-7	TGTGCCAGCAGTTACTTCGAGGGAGGGAGCTCCTACGAGCAGTACTTC	CASSYFEGGSSYEQYF
TRBD2	TRBV4-1	-	TRBJ2-1	TGCGCCAGCAGCCAAGATATCACGGGAGGGCCAAGGAATGAGCAGTTCTTC	CASSQDITGGPRNEQFF
TRBD1	TRBV4-1	-	TRBJ2-7	TGCGCCAGCAGGTTATTACCGGGACAGGGAGCCTACGAGCAGTACTTC	CASRLLPGQGAYEQYF
-	TRBV7-9	once	TRBJ2-5	TGTGCCAGCAGCTATACACAAAACCAAGAGACCCAGTACTTC	CASSYTQNQETQYF
-	TRBV6-5	-	TRBJ1-4	TGTGCCAGCAGAAGGACAGCAACTAATGAAAAACTGTTTTTT	CASRRTATNEKLFF
TRBD1	TRBV9	-	TRBJ2-3	TGTGCCAGCAGCGTTTTTCAGGGGGATGATACGCAGTATTTT	CASSVFQGDDTQYF
TRBD1	TRBV5-1	-	TRBJ2-1	TGCGCCAGCAGCTTAGGGACAGGGTTCCGTGAGCAGTTCTTC	CASSLGTGFREQFF
-	TRBV10-2	-	TRBJ2-3	TGCGCCAGCAGTGACGGGGTCTTCTATTTT	CASSDGVFYF
TRBD1	TRBV5-5	-	TRBJ1-5	TGTGCCAGCAGCCCCAGGGGGAAGGATCAGCCCCAGCATTTT	CASSPRGKDQPQHF
-	TRBV27	-	TRBJ2-1	TGTGCCAGCAGTCGAACAGGGACCTACAATGAGCAGTTCTTC	CASSRTGTYNEQFF
-	TRBV25-1	-	TRBJ1-2	TGTGCCAGCAGTCTTGAGGATTATGGCTACACCTTC	CASSLEDYGYTF
TRBD1	TRBV5-1	once	TRBJ2-2	TGCGCCAGCAGCCCAACAGGGGGCTTGAACACCGGGGAGCTGTTTTTT	CASSPTGGLNTGELFF
TRBD1	TRBV27	once	TRBJ2-7	TGTGCCAGCAGTTTTAACAGGGGGCTCGACGAGCAGTACTTC	CASSFNRGLDEQYF
-	TRBV27	-	TRBJ1-1	TGTGCCAGCAGGACGGGAGTGGAGGGGACTGAAGCTTTCTTT	CASRTGVEGTEAFF
TRBD1	TRBV19	-	TRBJ2-2	TGTGCCAGTAGAGCAGGGGGTAAGCTGTTTTTT	CASRAGGKLFF
-	TRBV7-2	-	TRBJ2-3	TGTGCCAGCAGCCTTGGGAGAGGGACAGATACGCAGTATTTT	CASSLGRGTDTQYF
TRBD2	TRBV5-1	-	TRBJ2-1	TGCGCCAGCAGCTTGGGGGGACTAGCGAATTACAATGAGCAGTTCTTC	CASSLGGLANYNEQFF
-	TRBV30	-	TRBJ2-3	TGTGCCTGGAGTGTGGCAGATACAGATACGCAGTATTTT	CAWSVADTDTQYF
-	TRBV14	-	TRBJ2-1	TGTGCCAGCAGCCAAGAGCGCGCAGGTGAGCAGTTCTTC	CASSQERAGEQFF
TRBD2	TRBV7-8	-	TRBJ2-1	TGTGCCAGCAGTGGGACTAGCCCAGTCCACTCCTACAATGAGCAGTTCTTC	CASSGTSPVHSYNEQFF
-	TRBV25-1	-	TRBJ1-5	TGTGCCAGCAGTGCAGTCAATCAGCCCCAGCATTTT	CASSAVNQPQHF